This T cell receptor beta chain was recovered during a study of early T cells in non-severe SARS-CoV-2 infection. Study summary: Unsorted whole-blood RNA was sequenced in bulk, leaving chains unpaired.

The sample holds a few counts of this clonotype. Its antigen is as yet unknown. Study-wide findings and caveats: In VDJdb matching, anti-spike CD8 responses were favored while private and CD4 specificities went missing.

Individual cDNA molecules received unique molecular identifiers. TCRdb fed the 5' RACE reads into MiXCR, producing one record per CDR3 protein. The repertoire includes 28,000 or so distinct CDR3 sequences, around 5% of them detected once, and 4% to 5.5% sits in the top ten. The V gene's germline CDR1 is MDHEN and CDR2 SYDVKM. This CDR3 has 15 residues. V lost 1 base and J 4 bases, leaving 14 bases between the germline ends. Sequencing was done on a sample of whole blood. The V call is TRBV28, the J call TRBJ2-7; D gene unclear. The sequence came from an adult who was a healthcare worker with PCR-confirmed SARS-CoV-2 infection or an uninfected control (not recorded which). CDR3 nucleotide sequence: TGTGCCAGCAGTTTATTTGTAGAAAAGGAGTACGAGCAGTACTTC. Encoded protein: CASSLFVEKEYEQYF.